These T cell receptor beta chains were read from a single sample in a study of blood T cell repertoires in COVID-19. Clones were read by immunoSEQ multiplex PCR, and TCRdb kept only the in-frame ones, dropping some. The sample contains fewer than 120,000 clones, 70% to 90% of which appear only once. Sequencing was carried out using peripheral blood. These receptors originate from a human donor in a cohort sampled during active COVID-19. CDR3s include the opening cysteine and the closing phenylalanine or tryptophan. Each record gives: V gene, J gene, D gene, clone size, CDR3 DNA, CDR3 protein. D genes are given only for firm matches. Some rows have no size entry. The others give once, few or many, or a class for an expanded clone.

V: TRBV6-2/TRBV6-3; J: TRBJ2-3; D: TRBD2; size: NA; DNA: TGTGCCAGCAGTTACGGCCGGGAGGGCCGAACAGATACGCAGTATTTT; CDR3: CASSYGREGRTDTQYF
V: TRBV6-2/TRBV6-3; J: TRBJ1-5; D: NA; size: once; DNA: TGTGCCAGCAGTTTACTAAATCAGCCCCAGCATTTT; CDR3: CASSLLNQPQHF
V: TRBV6-5; J: TRBJ1-2; D: NA; size: NA; DNA: TGTGCCAGCAGTTTGACAGTATCCTATGGCTACACCTTC; CDR3: CASSLTVSYGYTF
V: TRBV18; J: TRBJ1-1; D: TRBD1; size: NA; DNA: TGTGCCAGTACAGGGGCAGGTGCGACTGAAGCTTTCTTT; CDR3: CASTGAGATEAFF
V: TRBV18; J: TRBJ2-5; D: NA; size: NA; DNA: TGTGCCAGCTCAACCGAGGGAAAGACCCAGTACTTC; CDR3: CASSTEGKTQYF
V: TRBV5-4; J: TRBJ2-5; D: TRBD2; size: NA; DNA: TGTGCCAGCAGCCCCACTTCTAGCGGAAGGGAGGAGACCCAGTACTTC; CDR3: CASSPTSSGREETQYF
V: TRBV10-3; J: TRBJ2-1; D: TRBD1; size: NA; DNA: TGTGCCATCAGTGGCCAGGGGGCAGAGGGCAATGAGCAGTTCTTC; CDR3: CAISGQGAEGNEQFF
V: TRBV9; J: TRBJ2-5; D: TRBD1; size: NA; DNA: TGTGCCAGCAGCGTAGAGGGGACAGGGCGACTAAACCTAGAGACCCAGTACTTC; CDR3: CASSVEGTGRLNLETQYF
V: TRBV30; J: TRBJ1-1; D: TRBD1; size: NA; DNA: TGTGCCAGAAGGACAGGGCCTGAAGCTTTCTTT; CDR3: CARRTGPEAFF
V: TRBV2; J: TRBJ2-7; D: TRBD2; size: NA; DNA: TGTGCCAGCAGAAACAGGGCTAGCGGGATCCGCGAGCAGTACTTC; CDR3: CASRNRASGIREQYF
V: TRBV5-8; J: TRBJ2-3; D: TRBD2; size: NA; DNA: TGTGCCAGCAGCCCGGTGGGAGGGCTCACAGATACGCAGTATTTT; CDR3: CASSPVGGLTDTQYF
V: TRBV7-8; J: TRBJ1-5; D: NA; size: NA; DNA: TGTGCCAGCAGCTCTCGGACTGAAAATCAGCCCCAGCATTTT; CDR3: CASSSRTENQPQHF
V: TRBV7-8; J: TRBJ1-1; D: NA; size: NA; DNA: TGTGCCAGCAGCTTAGAACCCTTGAGCACTGAAGCTTTCTTT; CDR3: CASSLEPLSTEAFF
V: TRBV7-2; J: TRBJ2-3; D: NA; size: NA; DNA: TGTGCCAGCAGGGATAACAGGGTTTCAGCAGATACGCAGTATTTT; CDR3: CASRDNRVSADTQYF
V: TRBV12-1; J: TRBJ2-7; D: NA; size: once; DNA: TGTGCCAGCAGATTCCTGGATGCGGGGCGGGAGGGCGAGGTCTACGAGCAGTACTTC; CDR3: CASRFLDAGREGEVYEQYF